A single sample gave rise to the 8 T cell receptor beta chains below, sequenced in a study of vaccination and CD4 T cells after COVID-19 (dated by TCRdb to the early 2020s). These receptors are not linked to any known antigen. Sample treatment or condition, as interpreted from the label and publication: roughly ten-day PBMC culture with coronavirus spike peptide pools or control peptides (ViraFEST assay). Library prep was done by PCR. Sequenced on an Illumina iSeq 100. TCR sequencing of DNA from cultured CD4+ T cells used the Oncomine TCR Beta short-read assay at the Johns Hopkins FTIC core. TCRdb ran its own pipeline on the public reads, namely fastp trimming at Q25 and MiXCR clone calling, and kept in-frame beta chains. One record per CDR3 amino acid sequence lists the most common genes and DNA. In this sample the table shows about 25,000 distinct CDR3 sequences, about 40% of which occur a single time. Clones ranked in the top ten supply around 6.9% of the sample.

Material for sequencing was CD4+ T cells from blood, cultured in vitro. Source of these receptors: a human donor who had recovered from COVID-19.

This clonotype was counted between two and nine times. The V gene is TRBV29-1, the J gene TRBJ2-3, with TRBD2 matching 11 bases. CDR1 SQVTM and CDR2 ANQGSEA come from the germline V gene. Trimming at V came to 3 bases and at J to 5 bases, leaving 7 bases not matched to a gene. This CDR3 contains 15 residues. This CDR3 is CSVEKLAGVVDTQYF. CDR3 nucleotides: TGCAGCGTTGAGAAACTAGCGGGAGTTGTAGATACGCAGTATTTT.

The J gene is TRBJ2-4, the V gene TRBV19; no definite D call. Trimming stripped 4 bases from V and 8 bases from J, with 15 bases between. CDR1 is LNHDA, CDR2 SQIVND, per germline (reference sequence). The CDR3 runs to 14 residues. CDR3 amino acids: CASSTEDLRDIQYF. CDR3 in DNA: TGTGCCAGTAGTACCGAGGACCTTAGGGACATTCAGTACTTC.

J is TRBJ2-1 and V is TRBV11-2; possibly TRBD2 for D (5 bases). The CDR3 consists of 12 residues. Trimming removed 4 bases at V and 15 bases at J, with 16 bases between. Germline CDR1 reads SGHAT; CDR2 reads FQNNGV. CDR3 DNA: TGTGCCAGCAGCTGGGCCGGGATACCCCCGTTCTTC. Residues: CASSWAGIPPFF. Full variable domain (rest looked up from reference TRBV11-2 and TRBJ2-1): EAGVAQSPRYKIIEKRQSVAFWCNPISGHATLYWYQQILGQGPKLLIQFQNNGVVDDSQLPKDRFSAERLKGVDSTLKIQPAKLEDSAVYLCASSWAGIPPFFGPGTRLTVL.

The J gene is TRBJ1-5, the V gene TRBV5-8, with D perhaps matching TRBD1 (6 bases). V was clipped by 0 bases and J by 4 bases, with 20 bases between them. CDR1 and CDR2 from the germline V gene are SGHTS and YDEGEE. CDR3 length: 18 amino acids. CDR3 protein: CASSLAYRVEIVNQPQHF. CDR3 coding DNA: TGTGCCAGCAGCTTGGCCTACAGGGTGGAGATCGTGAATCAGCCCCAGCATTTT.

This clonotype has more than one count but fewer than ten. The genes are TRBV25-1 and TRBJ2-1; D uncertain. Germline V gives CDR1 MGHDK, CDR2 SYGVNS. CDR3 length equals 16 residues. The ends were cut back, 1 base at V and 0 bases at J, with 10 bases in the middle. The CDR3 spells CASSELGTRSYNEQFF. The CDR3 DNA reads TGTGCCAGCAGTGAATTAGGTACCCGCTCCTACAATGAGCAGTTCTTC.

The rearrangement uses TRBV4-1 and TRBJ2-3, with D maybe TRBD2 (7 bases). V was shortened by 3 bases and J by 8 bases, with 21 bases between the two germline ends. The V gene's germline CDR1 is MGHRA and CDR2 YSYEKL. The CDR3 consists of 16 residues. DNA of the CDR3: TGCGCCAGCAGCCAGACTACGAAGGGGGGGTTCGGTACGCAGTATTTT. Protein sequence: CASSQTTKGGFGTQYF.

V is TRBV29-1 and J is TRBJ2-5; D perhaps matches TRBD1 (6 bases). Germline-derived CDR1 and CDR2 are SQVTM and ANQGSEA. Trimming removed 4 bases from V and 5 bases from J, with 11 bases in between. The CDR3 spans 12 residues. The CDR3 bases are TGCAGCGTTGGGACAGCCCGGGAGACCCAGTACTTC. It codes for CSVGTARETQYF.

The rearrangement uses TRBV30 and TRBJ2-7; TRBD1 aligns across 8 bases. The germline V gene encodes CDR1 GTSNPN and CDR2 SVGIG (reference sequence). Trimming cost V 2 bases and J 3 bases; bases outside gene matches: 12. The CDR3 sequence is 16 residues long. The CDR3, as DNA: TGTGCCTGGAGTAAAGGACAGGGCCTTTCGATCTACGAGCAGTACTTC. This codes for CAWSKGQGLSIYEQYF.